This TCR beta chain was sequenced during a study of CD8 T cells in Susac syndrome (dated by TCRdb to 2018 to 2020). The study in broad terms: Whether CD8+ T cell activation and differentiation in Susac syndrome was antigen driven was tested using repertoire sequencing.

Summary of the overall study and its limitations: The study acknowledged that relatively few individuals were included in the TCR sequencing and HLA analysis.

RNA was extracted with the RNeasy kit and about 0.5 to 1 ug was reverse transcribed using random hexamers. TCR beta CDR3 regions were amplified with the immunoSEQ multiplex PCR assay covering 54 Vbeta and 13 Jbeta segments. Bias from PCR amplification was corrected by using a synthetic template baseline for primer optimization and for computational correction. As for the original processing: Reads were assigned to V, D and J genes according to IMGT and analyzed in immunoSEQ Analyzer, with only productive sequences retained. Clonality was calculated as one minus the Shannon entropy normalized by log2 of the number of productive unique sequences. For each patient and control, public and private clones were evaluated within the 100 most prevalent clones. Susac-specific clones were defined as absent from healthy and MS cohorts, around 970 published viral clones and other ImmuneACCESS disease sequences. The raw public data were reprocessed by TCRdb itself: fastp quality trimming at Q25, MiXCR clonotype calling, in-frame beta chains only. Here each entry gathers all rows of one CDR3 protein and keeps the most common genes and DNA. The V and J calls shown here were made by TCRdb, not taken from the authors' results. In this sample the table shows 150,000 to 200,000 distinct CDR3 sequences, roughly 95% of which occur a single time. In total, the top ten clones hold 0.085% to 0.13% of the sample.

Peripheral blood CD8+ and CD4+ T cells from healthy donors, Susac syndrome patients and multiple sclerosis patients were profiled using high-throughput TCR beta sequencing. Healthy donors were included as age- and sex-matched controls. CD8+ TEMRA cells were enriched by FACS, while bulk CD8+ and CD4+ T cells were purified by magnetic negative isolation. Blood was collected in EDTA tubes and processed within 24 hours, with PBMCs isolated through density gradient centrifugation. PBMCs intended for TCR sequencing were cryopreserved in liquid nitrogen and were subsequently thawed in a 37 degrees C water bath. A purity of at least 90% was achieved for sorted or isolated CD4+, CD8+ and CD8+ TEMRA cells. From cysteine to phenylalanine, the CDR3 is 14 amino acids long. Only the CDR3 region is kept as DNA, spanning 42 bases read in frame from base 1. Relative to germline, V is 7 bases shorter and J is 3 bases shorter, with 13 bases between their ends. The germline V gene (reference sequence) yields MNHEY for CDR1 and SMNVEV for CDR2.

On this clonotype itself: Which antigen it targets is not known. Base qualities are not provided; no much larger clone lies one nucleotide away.

The TCR comes from a human donor in good health. Here the chain combines TRBV27 and TRBJ1-5; the D gene is unclear. The sequenced sample consisted of CD4+ T cells from PBMCs. CDR3 protein: CASNAEGFNQPQHF. The DNA sequence is given as TGTGCCAGCAACGCGGAGGGTTTCAATCAGCCCCAGCATTTT.